The T cell receptor beta chain described here comes from a study of Ad26.COV2.S vaccination and SARS-CoV-2 variants. Note on this clone: Its antigen remains unknown.

Germline CDR1 and CDR2: KGHSH and LQKENI. This CDR3 has 16 residues. J was trimmed by 7 bases and V by 3 bases; bases with no gene match: 13. Study-level points and caveats: Responses of spike-specific T cells (both CD8+ and CD4+) reportedly showed substantial breadth after vaccination. Similar non-spike TCR breadth was seen in vaccine and placebo recipients. While placebo recipients had lower spike-specific TCR breadth, vaccine recipients had more. Breadth and depth estimates from TCRs may understate total T cell responses.

Generated by immunoSEQ multiplex PCR, the TCRdb table keeps only in-frame clones and is missing some. This sample has 180,000 or so clones; around 85% occur once, and the top ten carry around 6.1%. This clonotype originated in a human donor who had recovered from COVID-19. The sample was peripheral blood, taken after recovery from COVID-19. The chain links TRBV18 to TRBJ2-7, with 9 bases fitting TRBD2. CDR3 coding DNA: TGTGCCAGCTCACCTAGCCCTAGCGGGACTCGGGAAGAGCAGTACTTC. This gives the protein CASSPSPSGTREEQYF.